This record looks at one T cell receptor beta chain sequence and its context. No antigen is known for it. No much larger clonotype is one base removed from it; base qualities were not supplied. The data belong to a study of identical twins (dated by TCRdb to the mid-2010s). About the investigation overall: To test whether fetal clonotypes persist, this study deep-sequenced TCR alpha and beta repertoires from monozygotic twins, from unrelated adults of various ages, and from cord blood. Replicate twin experiments were performed at different times using different library preparation protocols to rule out contamination.

The library was generated by 5' RACE. Instrument on record: Illumina HiSeq 2000. Template switching introduced a universal primer binding site; the final cDNA contained a unique molecular identifier, enabling accurate counting of TCR cDNA molecules. First-strand cDNA for TCR alpha and beta chains was synthesized from specific primers in the conserved constant-segment region. To control for contamination, every cDNA library was double barcoded, receiving both a SMART-Mk sample barcode and Illumina barcodes. TruSeq adapter sequences along with Illumina sample barcodes were introduced in two successive PCR steps. TCR alpha and beta cDNA libraries were sequenced on the Illumina HiSeq platform with custom primers. Processing in the source paper ran as follows. Raw reads were processed with MiGEC to extract unique molecular identifiers, and MiXCR was used to determine CDR3 positions. For each individual, recombination models were inferred using an EM algorithm with the repgenHMM and IGoR tools. The tcR package in R was used for shared clonotype analysis, with sharing normalized by the product of cloneset sizes. Out-of-frame nonproductive sequences were analyzed to study raw recombination free of thymic and clonal selection effects. In-frame beta chains were kept once TCRdb had trimmed the public reads at Q25 with fastp and called clones with MiXCR. Each entry is one CDR3 protein sequence, shown with its most common DNA and genes. These V and J calls rely on TCRdb rather than the paper's analysis. This sample holds 450,000 to 500,000 distinct CDR3 sequences; around 15% were observed only once. Clones ranked in the top ten supply around 0.98% of the sample.

General study outcomes and caveats: In beta out-of-frame sequences, excess twin sharing was weaker, because having fewer shared sequences lowered the signal-to-noise ratio. Because the same donors could not be followed over many years, conclusions were based on cross-sectional statistical analysis. Compared with coincidental sharing between unrelated individuals, out-of-frame TCR alpha sequences shared between twins showed an excess of sequences with low generation probability. Abundant cord blood beta clonotypes had fewer insertions, young adult naive repertoires showed a similar but weaker trend, and memory repertoires showed no such trend. Zero-insertion analyses could be partly confounded by invariant T cells such as MAIT and iNKT, though diverse VJ usage argued against such confounding for most clonotypes. Out-of-frame TCR alpha sharing in monozygotic twins was systematically underestimated by recombination models, whereas sharing between unrelated individuals was in agreement with the recombination models.

All donors were healthy Caucasians. The twin cohort consisted of three pairs of female monozygotic twins, all aged about 18 to 29 years. Positive isolation kits from Invitrogen were used to isolate CD4+ and CD8+ T cell populations. From the cysteine up to the phenylalanine, the CDR3 has a length of 14 residues. Just the 42-base CDR3 DNA is kept, in frame starting at base 1. V and J are truncated by 0 bases and 0 bases respectively, leaving an intervening sequence of 5 bases. Reading the germline V gene (reference sequence) gives CDR1 LGHDT and CDR2 YNNKEL. These data also featured in a second study, about yellow fever vaccine responses in identical twins. That second publication adds: The T cell response to vaccination in identical twins was reported by the authors to appear partly convergent and partly personalized. The study precisely tracked vaccine-responding T cell clones in identical twins.

This clonotype was obtained from a woman aged 18-29 years in good health. The sequenced sample consisted of CD4+ T cells sorted from blood. The chain joins TRBV3-1 to TRBJ1-1, with the D gene not clear enough to name. The CDR3 here reads CASSQEGLNTEAFF. The nucleotides read TGTGCCAGCAGCCAAGAGGGCCTGAACACTGAAGCTTTCTTT.